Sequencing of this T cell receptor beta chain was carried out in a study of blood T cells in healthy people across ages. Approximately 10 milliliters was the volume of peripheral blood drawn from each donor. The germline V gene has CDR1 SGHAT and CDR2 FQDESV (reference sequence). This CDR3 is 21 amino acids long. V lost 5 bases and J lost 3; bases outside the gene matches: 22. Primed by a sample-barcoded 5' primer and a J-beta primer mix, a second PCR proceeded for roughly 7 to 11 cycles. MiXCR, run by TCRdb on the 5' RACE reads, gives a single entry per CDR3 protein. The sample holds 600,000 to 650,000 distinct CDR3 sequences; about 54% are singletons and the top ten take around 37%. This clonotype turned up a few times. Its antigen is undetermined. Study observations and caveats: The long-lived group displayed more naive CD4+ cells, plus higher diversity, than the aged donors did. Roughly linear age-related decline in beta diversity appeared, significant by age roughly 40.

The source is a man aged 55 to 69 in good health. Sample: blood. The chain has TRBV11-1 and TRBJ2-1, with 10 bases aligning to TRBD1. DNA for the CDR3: TGTGCCAGCAGCACTATTGGGCTGAGACAGGGGGCTCATAAAAACTACAATGAGCAGTTCTTC. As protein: CASSTIGLRQGAHKNYNEQFF.